This T cell receptor beta chain was recorded in a study of CD8 T cells in ankylosing spondylitis. General observations from the study: It was reported that disease-linked clones were significantly enriched in matched ankylosing spondylitis synovial fluid. Seemingly characteristic of ankylosing spondylitis blood was a TCR beta motif consisting of 7 or 8 highly homologous variants. Certain motif variants had earlier been reported in reactive arthritis synovial fluid and blood.

The TCR beta libraries were generated through quantitative 5'-RACE incorporating molecular barcodes. One entry per CDR3 protein results from TCRdb running MiXCR on the 5' RACE reads. The repertoire holds approximately 300,000 distinct CDR3 sequences, 20% seen once, with around 8% in the top ten. The CDR3 extends over 13 amino acids. CDR1 and CDR2 (germline): ENHRY, SYGVKD. V was cut by 3 bases and J by 3 bases, with 9 bases left in between. For this clonotype: Its target is unknown.

This chain joins TRBV10-3 and TRBJ2-7; no reliable D call. This clonotype was sampled from a male donor with ankylosing spondylitis or in good health (not recorded which). The sequenced sample was blood, either unsorted or a sorted T cell fraction (not recorded which). As DNA, the CDR3 is TGTGCCATCAGTGACGGCGCTAACTACGAGCAGTACGTC. The encoded protein is CAISDGANYEQYV.